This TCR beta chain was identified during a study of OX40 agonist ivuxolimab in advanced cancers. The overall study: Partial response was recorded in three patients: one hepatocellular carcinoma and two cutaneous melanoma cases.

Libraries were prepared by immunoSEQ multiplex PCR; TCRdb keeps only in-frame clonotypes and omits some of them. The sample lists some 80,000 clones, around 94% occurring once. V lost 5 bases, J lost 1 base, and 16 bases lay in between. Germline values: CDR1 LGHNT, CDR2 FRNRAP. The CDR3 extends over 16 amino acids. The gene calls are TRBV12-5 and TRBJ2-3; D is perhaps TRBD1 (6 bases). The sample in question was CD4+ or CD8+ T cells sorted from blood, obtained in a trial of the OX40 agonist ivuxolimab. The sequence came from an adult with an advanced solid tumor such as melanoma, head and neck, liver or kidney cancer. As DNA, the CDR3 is TGTGCTAGTGGTGCCGCGGACAGATCGGGCACAGATACGCAGTATTTT. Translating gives CASGAADRSGTDTQYF.